Listed below are T cell receptor beta chains from one sample, sequenced in a study of CXCR3-negative and CXCR3-positive naive CD8 T cells. After re-calling the 5' RACE reads, TCRdb lists one entry per CDR3 protein, DNA absent. The sample includes roughly 48,000 distinct CDR3 sequences. Sequencing was performed on memory CD8+ T cells from blood. These receptors were taken from a human donor in good health. Some clones in this sample may be carry-over from other donors' samples. Each CDR3 is given with its conserved first and last residue. A clone size is listed for some rows: how often the clone was seen (once, few, many), or a class if it is expanded.

clone size: -; V gene: TRBV20-1; CDR3 length: 14; J gene: TRBJ2-7; CDR3 protein: CSARRWDRMDEQYF
clone size: -; V gene: TRBV29-1; CDR3 length: 17; J gene: TRBJ2-5; CDR3 protein: CSVSGYPGVATQETQYF
clone size: -; V gene: TRBV14; CDR3 length: 13; J gene: TRBJ1-1; CDR3 protein: CASSQMSRVEAFF
clone size: -; V gene: TRBV7-9; CDR3 length: 15; J gene: TRBJ2-7; CDR3 protein: CASSPPGTGTYEQYF
clone size: -; V gene: TRBV20-1; CDR3 length: 17; J gene: TRBJ2-3; CDR3 protein: CSAGRREGRPMTDTQYF
clone size: -; V gene: TRBV5-4; CDR3 length: 15; J gene: TRBJ2-1; CDR3 protein: CASNKPGGRRDEQFF
clone size: -; V gene: TRBV28; CDR3 length: 13; J gene: TRBJ2-7; CDR3 protein: CASSLFKSDEQYF
clone size: large; V gene: TRBV10-3; CDR3 length: 15; J gene: TRBJ2-7; CDR3 protein: CAISDPETQSVEQYF
clone size: -; V gene: TRBV12-3/TRBV12-4; CDR3 length: 16; J gene: TRBJ2-1; CDR3 protein: CASSRSTGGSDNEQFF
clone size: -; V gene: TRBV5-1; CDR3 length: 14; J gene: TRBJ2-3; CDR3 protein: CASSSDRGGDTQYF
clone size: -; V gene: TRBV27; CDR3 length: 15; J gene: TRBJ2-5; CDR3 protein: CASSSQLTGRETQYF
clone size: -; V gene: TRBV4-3; CDR3 length: 13; J gene: TRBJ2-1; CDR3 protein: CASSETGGWEQFF
clone size: -; V gene: TRBV6-2/TRBV6-3; CDR3 length: 13; J gene: TRBJ1-1; CDR3 protein: CASSYSVNTEAFF
clone size: -; V gene: TRBV27; CDR3 length: 17; J gene: TRBJ1-5; CDR3 protein: CASSVGGGSPSNQPQHF
clone size: -; V gene: TRBV6-2/TRBV6-3; CDR3 length: 14; J gene: TRBJ2-7; CDR3 protein: CAPTAGTGVYEQYF
clone size: -; V gene: TRBV12-5; CDR3 length: 12; J gene: TRBJ1-1; CDR3 protein: CASGLDLVEAFF
clone size: -; V gene: TRBV4-1; CDR3 length: 15; J gene: TRBJ2-7; CDR3 protein: CASSQNDRRSYEQYF
clone size: medium-sized; V gene: TRBV20-1; CDR3 length: 12; J gene: TRBJ1-1; CDR3 protein: CSVRRGNTEAFF
clone size: -; V gene: TRBV7-9; CDR3 length: 16; J gene: TRBJ2-6; CDR3 protein: CASSQSTGAGANVLTF
clone size: -; V gene: TRBV28; CDR3 length: 18; J gene: TRBJ2-1; CDR3 protein: CASSSPGLAGATYNEQFF
clone size: -; V gene: TRBV9; CDR3 length: 14; J gene: TRBJ2-3; CDR3 protein: CASSRDRETDTQYF
clone size: -; V gene: TRBV5-1; CDR3 length: 14; J gene: TRBJ2-7; CDR3 protein: CASSSEGGLQEQYF
clone size: -; V gene: TRBV15; CDR3 length: 13; J gene: TRBJ1-2; CDR3 protein: CAVTAGRDYGYTF
clone size: medium-sized; V gene: TRBV6-2/TRBV6-3; CDR3 length: 14; J gene: TRBJ2-3; CDR3 protein: CASSSGGATDTQYF
clone size: -; V gene: TRBV23-1; CDR3 length: 14; J gene: TRBJ2-3; CDR3 protein: CASSYPPGTDTQYF
clone size: -; V gene: TRBV6-6; CDR3 length: 14; J gene: TRBJ2-1; CDR3 protein: CASSSGTTYNEQFF
clone size: -; V gene: TRBV29-1; CDR3 length: 14; J gene: TRBJ2-2; CDR3 protein: CSVTGTGQNGELFF
clone size: -; V gene: TRBV6-5; CDR3 length: 16; J gene: TRBJ2-7; CDR3 protein: CASSYSSGRAPYEQYF
clone size: -; V gene: TRBV7-3; CDR3 length: 14; J gene: TRBJ2-5; CDR3 protein: CASSLGWPEETQYF
clone size: -; V gene: TRBV7-2; CDR3 length: 20; J gene: TRBJ2-1; CDR3 protein: CASSSRLAGGPTGSYNEQFF
clone size: -; V gene: TRBV12-3/TRBV12-4; CDR3 length: 17; J gene: TRBJ2-7; CDR3 protein: CASSLSVKQGSSYEQYF
clone size: -; V gene: TRBV6-2/TRBV6-3; CDR3 length: 14; J gene: TRBJ2-1; CDR3 protein: CASSYPGTWNGQIF
clone size: -; V gene: TRBV28; CDR3 length: 14; J gene: TRBJ2-7; CDR3 protein: CAGSMTGTSYEQYF
clone size: -; V gene: TRBV12-3/TRBV12-4; CDR3 length: 16; J gene: TRBJ2-1; CDR3 protein: CASSPERGPRPNEQFF
clone size: -; V gene: TRBV6-5; CDR3 length: 16; J gene: TRBJ2-3; CDR3 protein: CASSPKLLAVTDTQYF
clone size: -; V gene: TRBV19; CDR3 length: 13; J gene: TRBJ2-7; CDR3 protein: CASSIFGSYEQYF
clone size: -; V gene: TRBV4-2; CDR3 length: 15; J gene: TRBJ2-7; CDR3 protein: CASSQDPGAFYEQYF
clone size: -; V gene: TRBV7-3; CDR3 length: 15; J gene: TRBJ1-2; CDR3 protein: CASSSTGTGTHGYTF
clone size: -; V gene: TRBV27; CDR3 length: 14; J gene: TRBJ2-7; CDR3 protein: CASSFSGKPYEQYF
clone size: -; V gene: TRBV27; CDR3 length: 13; J gene: TRBJ1-2; CDR3 protein: CASSPDRRPGYTF
clone size: -; V gene: TRBV29-1; CDR3 length: 13; J gene: TRBJ2-7; CDR3 protein: CSVGTSGGWEQYF
clone size: -; V gene: TRBV20-1; CDR3 length: 13; J gene: TRBJ1-5; CDR3 protein: CSARVYSNQPQHF
clone size: -; V gene: TRBV12-3/TRBV12-4; CDR3 length: 17; J gene: TRBJ2-1; CDR3 protein: CASTANPGQGLHNEQFF
clone size: -; V gene: TRBV5-1; CDR3 length: 15; J gene: TRBJ2-7; CDR3 protein: CASRALTGGIYEQYF
clone size: -; V gene: TRBV27; CDR3 length: 14; J gene: TRBJ2-7; CDR3 protein: CASSWGAEPNLQYF
clone size: -; V gene: TRBV6-5; CDR3 length: 13; J gene: TRBJ2-3; CDR3 protein: CASSYGGTDTQYF
clone size: -; V gene: TRBV30; CDR3 length: 15; J gene: TRBJ2-1; CDR3 protein: CAWSLAVSSYNEQFF
clone size: -; V gene: TRBV27; CDR3 length: 14; J gene: TRBJ1-1; CDR3 protein: CASSPSRGRTEAFF
clone size: -; V gene: TRBV11-3; CDR3 length: 17; J gene: TRBJ2-7; CDR3 protein: CASSLRLDGYSSYEQYF
clone size: -; V gene: TRBV2; CDR3 length: 15; J gene: TRBJ2-2; CDR3 protein: CASSEAILYTGELFF
clone size: -; V gene: TRBV12-3/TRBV12-4; CDR3 length: 16; J gene: TRBJ1-1; CDR3 protein: CASSLSGTGIGTEAFF
clone size: -; V gene: TRBV7-9; CDR3 length: 14; J gene: TRBJ2-1; CDR3 protein: CASSTSETYNEQFF
clone size: medium-sized; V gene: TRBV6-4; CDR3 length: 14; J gene: TRBJ2-2; CDR3 protein: CASSVAATAGELFF
clone size: -; V gene: TRBV7-9; CDR3 length: 15; J gene: TRBJ2-1; CDR3 protein: CAIWTVERSHNEQFF
clone size: -; V gene: TRBV28; CDR3 length: 14; J gene: TRBJ2-4; CDR3 protein: CASSGRQGVYIQYF
clone size: -; V gene: TRBV12-3/TRBV12-4; CDR3 length: 12; J gene: TRBJ2-3; CDR3 protein: CASTGGTDTQYF
clone size: -; V gene: TRBV9; CDR3 length: 13; J gene: TRBJ2-1; CDR3 protein: CASSVGTRNEQFF
clone size: -; V gene: TRBV28; CDR3 length: 15; J gene: TRBJ2-2; CDR3 protein: CASEEKGLYTGELFF